Below, 12 T cell receptor beta chains from the same sample are listed, as sequenced in a study of naive and memory T cell subsets. The beta constant-region primer was an equimolar mix of two oligonucleotides covering TRBC1 and TRBC2. Nested alpha and beta constant-region primers with the SP2 primer drove four PCR rounds on ligated cDNA. MiXCR, run by TCRdb on the UMI-ligation and nested PCR reads, gives a single entry per CDR3 protein. The table shows tens of thousands of distinct CDR3 sequences, with less than 20% occurring only once. The source material was effector memory CD4+ T cells from blood. Regarding subset: effector memory, CD45RA- CD27-. The receptors were sampled from a human donor in good health.

This clonotype was counted only a few times. This chain links TRBV28 with TRBJ1-2; 7 bases line up with TRBD1. In germline, CDR1 is MDHEN, CDR2 SYDVKM. The CDR3 covers 16 residues. Trimming at V came to 6 bases and at J to 4 bases, leaving 14 bases not matched to a gene. CDR3 protein: CASSQSTTGQIYGYTF. The CDR3 nucleotides read TGTGCCAGCAGCCAAAGTACGACGGGACAGATCTATGGCTACACCTTC.

This clonotype appeared many times. This sequence joins TRBV2 and TRBJ1-1, with D hard to call. Looked up from germline, CDR1 is SNHLY and CDR2 is FYNNEI. V gave up 6 bases and J gave up 1 base, with 12 bases separating them. The CDR3 consists of 14 residues. The CDR3 here is CASRFREGNTEAFF. In DNA form, the CDR3 reads TGTGCCAGCAGGTTTAGGGAAGGGAACACTGAAGCTTTCTTT.

This clonotype was recorded at least ten times. The chain joins TRBV6-2 or TRBV6-3 to TRBJ2-2; TRBD2 matches at 10 bases. J lost 7 bases, V lost 0 bases, and 8 bases had no gene match. The CDR3 spans 17 residues. Germline assignment: CDR1 MNHEY and CDR2 SVGEGT. In DNA, the CDR3 is TGTGCCAGCAGTTACTCGAAGCTAGCGGGAGTTAGCGGGGAGCTGTTTTTT. Translating gives CASSYSKLAGVSGELFF.

The table lists this clonotype with many counts. V and J are TRBV7-2 and TRBJ1-5, with D hard to call. CDR3 length: 13 residues. V shed 5 bases and J shed 0 bases, with 5 bases lying between them. Germline-derived CDR1 and CDR2 are SGHTA and FQGNSA. The CDR3 nucleotides are TGTGCCAGCAGCGTCAATAGCAATCAGCCCCAGCATTTT. Amino acid sequence: CASSVNSNQPQHF.

The V gene is TRBV5-1, the J gene TRBJ2-2, with a weak D call TRBD2 (5 bases). V was shortened by 5 bases and J by 0 bases, with 11 bases between the two germline ends. The CDR3 totals 15 residues. CDR1 is SGHRS and CDR2 is YFSETQ in the germline V gene. The CDR3 nucleotides read TGCGCCAGCAGACAGCAAGCGGCGAACACCGGGGAGCTGTTTTTT. It yields the protein CASRQQAANTGELFF.

J is TRBJ2-1 and V is TRBV6-5; 10 nucleotides line up with TRBD2. Trimming took 5 bases from V and 3 from J; bases not matched to a gene: 10. Germline assignment: CDR1 MNHEY and CDR2 SVGAGI. This CDR3 comprises 17 residues. CDR3 loop: CASSNSGRTVYYNEQFF. DNA of the CDR3: TGTGCCAGCAGTAATAGCGGGAGGACGGTTTACTACAATGAGCAGTTCTTC.

On this clonotype itself: A read error may be the cause here, since a much bigger clone is one base away. V and J are TRBV27 and TRBJ1-6; D uncertain. The CDR3 covers 15 residues. Germline assignment: CDR1 MNHEY and CDR2 SMNVEV (reference sequence). Trimming removed 3 bases from V and 7 bases from J, with 13 bases in between. This CDR3 is CASSFLWHLNSPLHF. The CDR3, as DNA: TGTGCCAGCAGTTTTCTCTGGCATCTGAATTCACCCCTCCACTTT.

This clonotype was observed a single time. This chain joins TRBV6-5 and TRBJ1-2; 7 bases are a match to TRBD1. CDR3 size: 15 residues. The V and J ends lost 7 bases and 7 bases, in that order; junction bases with no gene match: 15. The germline V gene encodes CDR1 MNHEY and CDR2 SVGAGI. CDR3 amino acids: CASKLRQGVSGGYTF. The CDR3 DNA follows: TGTGCCAGCAAACTTCGACAGGGAGTTTCGGGTGGCTACACCTTC.

A few counts support this clonotype. The chain recombines TRBV15 with TRBJ1-4; 7 nucleotides match TRBD1. Germline V gives CDR1 LNHNV, CDR2 YYDKDF (reference sequence). CDR3 size: 16 residues. Unmatched junction bases numbered 8, after V lost 0 bases and J lost 7 bases. The CDR3 sequence: CATSRDSQGSGEKLFF. The DNA of the CDR3 is TGTGCCACCAGCAGAGACTCACAGGGGTCTGGTGAAAAACTGTTTTTT.

The CDR3 DNA sequence: TGTGCCAGCAGCACGCAGACAGCAACTAATGAAAAACTGTTTTTT. Translation gives CASSTQTATNEKLFF. This chain joins TRBV7-2 and TRBJ1-4, with TRBD1 as a possible D gene (5 bases). Germline loops: CDR1 SGHTA, CDR2 FQGNSA. This CDR3 is built from 15 residues. V dropped 5 bases and J dropped 0 bases, with 10 bases sitting between them.

CDR3: CSASKLAGGYEQFF. The DNA of the CDR3 is TGCAGTGCTAGTAAACTAGCGGGAGGTTACGAGCAGTTCTTC. This chain connects TRBV20-1 to TRBJ2-1; 12 bases fit TRBD2. The V segment lost 3 bases and the J segment 10 bases; nucleotides outside the gene matches: 7. The CDR3 has 14 amino acids. Looked up from germline, CDR1 is DFQATT and CDR2 is SNEGSKA (reference sequence).

On this clonotype itself: This clone may be a read error of a much larger clone one base away. The chain has TRBV18 and TRBJ2-1; D is possibly TRBD2 (6 bases). Trimming removed 3 bases at V and 10 bases at J, with 16 bases between. In germline, CDR1 is KGHSH, CDR2 LQKENI. The CDR3 runs 14 residues. The CDR3 region is CASSPPAGHGEQFF. CDR3 in DNA: TGTGCCAGCTCACCTCCAGCGGGTCATGGGGAGCAGTTCTTC.